A single sample gave rise to the 11 T cell receptor beta chains below, sequenced in a study of metastatic and nonmetastatic thyroid tumors. Each patient came to thyroid surgery without any prior treatment (of any kind). TCRdb reprocessed the PCR reads via MiXCR. Among 40,000 or so clones, roughly 14% were seen once, and the ten largest hold 9% to 9.5%. The sequenced sample was blood. These receptors were taken from a female donor with papillary thyroid cancer or a benign thyroid nodule (not recorded which). Some clones in this sample may be carry-over from other donors' samples.

With respect to this clone: A clone one base away is much larger, so this may be a read error. The genes are TRBV3-1 and TRBJ2-5; no reliable D call. Germline CDR1 reads LGHDT; CDR2 reads YNNKEL (reference sequence). The CDR3 is made up of 13 amino acids. Trimming left V 1 base short and J 8 bases short, with 11 bases between. CDR3 in DNA: TGTGCCAGCAGCCAAGGCAGGCTCGATACCCAGTACTTC. It codes for CASSQGRLDTQYF.

This clone was seen repeatedly, ten times or more. The V gene is TRBV29-1, the J gene TRBJ1-2, with a tentative D call TRBD1 (5 bases). Deletions cut 2 bases from V and 4 bases from J, with 11 bases between. The CDR3 is 13 amino acids. CDR1 SQVTM and CDR2 ANQGSEA come from the germline V gene. CDR3: CSVETSRGYGYTF. In DNA, the CDR3 is TGCAGCGTTGAAACCTCGAGGGGCTATGGCTACACCTTC.

By proportion, this clone is medium-sized. In the same sample, other DNA sequences code for this CDR3. The chain employs TRBV6-1 and TRBJ2-1; perhaps TRBD2 as D (6 bases). This CDR3 contains 13 residues. The V gene lost 7 bases and the J gene lost 4 bases, with 11 bases spanning the gap. Germline V gene data show CDR1 as MNHNS and CDR2 as SASEGT. CDR3 DNA: TGTGCCAGCACGGGACTGGAGTACAATGAGCAGTTCTTC. Amino acid sequence: CASTGLEYNEQFF.

The chain has TRBV6-1 and TRBJ2-7; D is uncertain. This CDR3 contains 16 residues. Trimming pared 6 bases from V and 0 bases from J, leaving 18 bases between. Germline V gives CDR1 MNHNS, CDR2 SASEGT. In DNA, the CDR3 is TGTGCCAGCAGGTCCCCCCAACCGGGTATCTCCTACGAGCAGTACTTC. It encodes CASRSPQPGISYEQYF.

This clone has at least ten counts. The chain employs TRBV5-1 and TRBJ1-2, with a tentative D call TRBD1 (6 bases). Germline CDR1 reads SGHRS; CDR2 reads YFSETQ. V dropped 3 bases and J dropped 4 bases, with 16 bases sitting between them. The CDR3 length is 15 residues. Written as DNA, the CDR3 is TGCGCCAGCAGCTCCCAGGGGCTTCAGACCTATGGCTACACCTTC. Protein: CASSSQGLQTYGYTF.

This clone was counted a few times. This may be a read error: a much more frequent sequence differs by one nucleotide. The same CDR3 can be traced to other DNA sequences in this sample. The chain carries TRBV30 and TRBJ1-5, with D unclear. Germline V gives CDR1 GTSNPN, CDR2 SVGIG (reference sequence). CDR3 length equals 13 residues. CDR3 DNA sequence: TGTGCCTGGAGTCCTAGTAGCAATCAGCCCCAGCACTTT. This gives the protein CAWSPSSNQPQHF. The variable domain in full, completed from reference TRBV30 and TRBJ1-5, reads SQTIHQWPATLVQPVGSPLSLECTVEGTSNPNLYWYRQAAGRGLQLLFYSVGIGQISSEVPQNLSASRPQDRQFILSSKKLLLSDSGFYLCAWSPSSNQPQHFGDGTRLSIL.

The sample holds many counts of this clone. V gene TRBV20-1 combines with J gene TRBJ2-7; D might be TRBD1 (6 bases). CDR3 length equals 13 residues. V lost 6 bases, J lost 3 bases, and 15 bases lay in between. Germline CDR1 is DFQATT and CDR2 is SNEGSKA (reference sequence). The CDR3 protein is CSAEGQNSYEQYF. CDR3 DNA: TGCAGTGCAGAAGGACAGAACAGCTACGAGCAGTACTTC.

This clone was recorded many times. The chain has TRBV24-1 and TRBJ2-3; D is unclear. The CDR3 is 12 amino acids. V was shortened by 1 base and J by 2 bases, with 0 bases between the two germline ends. Germline V lookup: CDR1 KGHDR, CDR2 SFDVKD. The CDR3 DNA follows: TGTGCCACCAGTGATTTCACAGATACGCAGTATTTT. This sequence encodes CATSDFTDTQYF.

As to this clone: The conserved final phenylalanine or tryptophan is absent from the CDR3, which likely points to a read error. The limits of the CDR3 on the DNA are not certain, so only TCRdb's listed CDR3 is given. The V and J genes are TRBV6-2 or TRBV6-3 and TRBJ2-2; TRBD1 is the table's D call, not checked against the DNA. CDR1 is MNHEY, CDR2 SVGEGT, per germline. With termini counted, the CDR3 has 14 amino acids. The CDR3 reads CASSPRQRTGELFG.

This clone was seen repeatedly, ten times or more. The V and J genes are TRBV4-1 and TRBJ2-5; D unresolved. The CDR3 covers 14 residues. With 4 bases removed from V and 1 base from J, the gap between germline ends came to 10 bases. From germline, CDR1 is MGHRA and CDR2 YSYEKL. The CDR3: CASSLAGIQETQYF. Here the CDR3 DNA reads TGCGCCAGCAGCCTCGCCGGCATCCAAGAGACCCAGTACTTC.

This clone was detected many times. The rearrangement links TRBV19 to TRBJ2-3; D may match TRBD1 or TRBD2 (7 bases each). The ends were cut back, 6 bases at V and 3 bases at J, with 16 bases in the middle. The germline CDR1 and CDR2 sequences are LNHDA and SQIVND (reference sequence). The CDR3 length is 15 residues. The CDR3 DNA reads TGTGCCAGTAGCATGGGGGGGACAGCGACAGATACGCAGTATTTT. It encodes CASSMGGTATDTQYF. The whole variable domain, remainder taken from reference TRBV19 and TRBJ2-3, is DGGITQSPKYLFRKEGQNVTLSCEQNLNHDAMYWYRQDPGQGLRLIYYSQIVNDFQKGDIAEGYSVSREKKESFPLTVTSAQKNPTAFYLCASSMGGTATDTQYFGPGTRLTVL.